This note documents a single T cell receptor beta chain sequence. What it binds is unknown. This record comes from a study of vaccination and CD4 T cells after COVID-19. For the study at large: Overlapping peptides covering the spike proteins of SARS-CoV-2, HCoV-NL63, HCoV-OC43 and HCoV-229E were added to stimulate cells.

The V gene's germline CDR1 is MNHNS and CDR2 SASEGT. This CDR3 is built from 14 residues. V trimming: 5 bases; J trimming: 3 bases; junction bases outside the gene matches: 5. Once obtained from cultured CD4+ T cells, the DNA was sequenced using the Oncomine TCR Beta short-read assay. TCRdb called the PCR reads again in MiXCR, with one record for every CDR3 protein. Of some 26,000 distinct CDR3 sequences listed, 50% are singletons. Documented treatment: approximately nine-day PBMC culture with coronavirus spike peptide pools or control peptides (ViraFEST assay). Peptide pool stimulation in ViraFEST expanded antigen-specific T cells, whose TCRs were then sequenced.

The starting material was CD4+ T cells from blood, cultured in vitro, obtained before SARS-CoV-2 vaccination. This chain uses TRBV6-1 with TRBJ1-1; 8 nucleotides align to TRBD1. This clonotype originated in a human donor who received a COVID-19 vaccine. The CDR3 DNA follows: TGTGCCAGCAGTCCGGACAGGGTAGACACTGAAGCTTTCTTT. This gives the protein CASSPDRVDTEAFF.